This T cell receptor (beta chain) appears in the sequencing data of a study of blood T cell repertoires in COVID-19. About the study: T cells, B-cell-depleted T cells, or PBMCs supplied cDNA or gDNA.

Enrollees, roughly 18 to 89 years old, lived in about two dozen US areas. How the authors handled the data: Quantification of nucleated cells was approximated via reference gene primer amplification. Generated by immunoSEQ multiplex PCR, the TCRdb table keeps only in-frame clones and is missing some. That table furnishes V, J and clone size, whereas the DNA furnished D and trimming. The table records 490,000 or so clones, about 85% of them present only once. Germline V gene lookup returns CDR1 ENHRY and CDR2 SYGVKD. J was trimmed by 9 bases and V by 6 bases; bases with no gene match: 6. This CDR3 contains 13 residues.

The gene calls are TRBV10-3 and TRBJ2-1; 9 nucleotides agree with TRBD1. Material: PBMCs or T cells enriched from blood (not recorded which). The clonotype comes from a woman aged 55-69 years who had recovered from COVID-19. Here the CDR3 reads CAIRGGQGSEQFF. CDR3 DNA: TGTGCCATCAGGGGGGGACAGGGCAGTGAGCAGTTCTTC.